The clone carrying this TCR beta chain was detected a few times. What it binds is unknown. The data were obtained in a study of OX40 agonist ivuxolimab in advanced cancers. For the study at large: Ivuxolimab, an agonistic anti-OX40 (CD134) antibody, was given to patients. Each dose-escalation patient presented with hepatocellular carcinoma, melanoma, renal cell or head and neck cancer.

General study points: At doses 0.1 to 3.0 mg/kg, CD4+ and CD8+ clones expanded. Several nonresponders also turned out to have low normalized T-cell clonal expansion.

Profiling relied on immunoSEQ multiplex PCR, and the TCRdb table lists in-frame clones only, not all of them. Here the sample spans some 63,000 clones, 80% to 90% being singletons. Trimming shortened V by 0 bases and J by 1 base, and 7 bases separated the two germline ends. Germline CDR1 SGDLS, CDR2 YYNGEE. The length of the CDR3 is 14 residues. The chain couples TRBV9 to TRBJ2-5; a possible D gene is TRBD2 (5 bases). The TCR originated in an adult with an advanced solid tumor such as melanoma, head and neck, liver or kidney cancer. Sequences were derived from CD4+ or CD8+ T cells sorted from blood, sampled in a trial of the OX40 agonist ivuxolimab. CDR3 in DNA: TGTGCCAGCAGCGTAGCGGGATCCCAAGAGACCCAGTACTTC. Translation: CASSVAGSQETQYF.